This T cell receptor beta chain was retrieved from a study of cytomegalovirus exposure and HLA in healthy donors (dated by TCRdb to about 2017). For context, the study as a whole: According to a later analysis, the approximately 120 validation repertoires were produced on the same platform as the roughly 700 repertoires of the first cohort. High-throughput TCR immunosequencing, statistical association of individual TCRs with disease status, and machine learning were combined to predict cytomegalovirus infection status. A separate validation cohort of more than 100 different subjects was used in addition to the 666-subject first cohort. The study was designed to test whether signatures of past pathogen exposure could be identified by cataloging public T cell receptors.

General study outcomes and caveats: Cytomegalovirus status was reported to be diagnosed by the classifier with high specificity and sensitivity in both the original and validation cohorts. According to the authors, the approach could potentially be generalized to other disease states and immunological phenotypes. The study listed 150 to 200 TCR beta chains as associated with cytomegalovirus. While some public TCRs were present in many individuals, most TCR sequences turned up only very rarely across donors. A later analysis found that TCRs clustered in the first cohort also tended to co-occur in the 130 or so validation repertoires, with just under 95% of cluster scores above 0. A later analysis had no HLA typing for the validation cohort, so co-occurrence there was scored across all 120 or so repertoires. In vitro tests confirmed that a few of the cytomegalovirus-associated TCR beta chains recognize cytomegalovirus antigens.

Measured from the cysteine to the phenylalanine, the CDR3 is 15 residues long. Just CDR3 DNA is preserved here, 45 bases in frame from base 1. As concerns this clone: No antigen is known for it. Base qualities are missing; no much larger clone stands one base away.

The donors belonged to the validation cohort of around 110 subjects, which was separate from the 666-subject first cohort. Libraries were built with the immunoSEQ multiplex PCR assay. The original pipeline was this. A statistical classification framework was developed to diagnose cytomegalovirus status using the catalog of TCR beta chain sequences. What TCRdb holds here is the immuneACCESS table cut down to in-frame rearrangements. Part of the clones is not present; checked against another copy, under half of the missing clones reflect an unresolved V gene, and the others are unexplained. The V and J calls and clone size are taken from that table; D and trimming were inferred from the DNA. The sample table records about 130,000 clones; about 96% of these occur just once. The ten largest clones capture approximately 1.5% of the sample.

Sequenced: PBMCs. The sequence was collected from a man younger than 35 in good health and CMV-seronegative. Rearrangement joined TRBV21-1 to TRBJ1-1; the table's D call, TRBD1, has no DNA check behind it. TRBV21-1 constitutes a pseudogene. The CDR3 region reads CASSSRQGLNTEAFF. The sequence in DNA is TGTGCCAGCAGCTCCCGACAGGGCTTGAACACTGAAGCTTTCTTT.